Below are 6 T cell receptor beta chains sequenced from a single sample in a study of T-cell reconstitution after alpha-beta-depleted transplantation in children. Library preparation (for TCRbeta) was performed with unique molecular identifiers. TCRdb independently ran MiXCR on the PCR reads; one entry per CDR3 protein. Here the sample spans around 240,000 distinct CDR3 sequences, about 9.6% being singletons. This specimen was PBMCs from the stem cell graft donor, taken from the stem cell graft. These receptors all come from a human donor who donated a stem cell graft to a child with SCID.

There are many counts of this clonotype. This sequence joins TRBV5-1 and TRBJ2-1; D not resolved. CDR1 and CDR2 (germline): SGHRS, YFSETQ. The V and J ends lost 0 bases and 4 bases respectively, with 5 bases between them. The CDR3 is 13 residues long. CDR3 sequence: CASSLVGYNEQFF. The CDR3 region has the DNA TGCGCCAGCAGCTTGGTGGGGTACAATGAGCAGTTCTTC.

This clonotype was counted ten times or more. CDR3 coding DNA: TGTGCCAGCAGTTACTCGAAGACAACGTGGGGGCAGTACTTC. This sequence encodes CASSYSKTTWGQYF. V and J are TRBV6-2 or TRBV6-3 and TRBJ2-7; D remains ambiguous. There are 14 residues in the CDR3. The V end was cut by 0 bases, the J end by 9 bases, with 15 bases between. Germline V CDR1 and CDR2: MNHEY, SVGEGT.

This clonotype was detected only a few times. The gene calls are TRBV7-2 and TRBJ1-1; D is ambiguous. CDR1 and CDR2 from the germline V gene are SGHTA and FQGNSA. Trimming stripped 1 base from V and 2 bases from J, with 8 bases between. This CDR3 region has 14 residues. The CDR3 loop reads CASSLGRANTEAFF. The CDR3 DNA reads TGTGCCAGCAGCTTAGGGAGAGCCAACACTGAAGCTTTCTTT.

The table lists this clonotype with many counts. This chain joins TRBV29-1 and TRBJ1-4; no firm D call. The CDR3 consists of 12 residues. Germline V gene data show CDR1 as SQVTM and CDR2 as ANQGSEA. Trimming removed 4 bases at V and 7 bases at J, with 10 bases between. The CDR3 bases are TGCAGCGTTGTGGCGCGGGGTGAAAAACTGTTTTTT. It codes for CSVVARGEKLFF.

A note on this clonotype: A read error may be the cause here, since a much bigger clone is one base away. The chain couples TRBV12-3 or TRBV12-4 to TRBJ1-3; tentative D call: TRBD1 (5 bases). The CDR3 length is 17 residues. CDR3 protein: CASSSHPGRQGSDTTYF. The CDR3, as DNA: TGTGCCAGCAGTTCGCATCCGGGACGCCAAGGTTCTGACACCACATATTTT.

This clonotype showed up many times. CDR3: CASSLALPRAGVNQPQHF. The DNA for the CDR3 is TGTGCCAGCAGCTTAGCTCTCCCTCGGGCAGGCGTCAATCAGCCCCAGCATTTT. The rearrangement joins TRBV7-9 to TRBJ1-5; D is undetermined. Germline V gene data show CDR1 as SEHNR and CDR2 as FQNEAQ (reference sequence). The germline V and J ends were trimmed by 0 bases and 3 bases, with 18 bases remaining between them. There are 18 residues in the CDR3. Filled out from reference TRBV7-9 and TRBJ1-5, the complete variable domain reads DTGVSQNPRHKITKRGQNVTFRCDPISEHNRLYWYRQTLGQGPEFLTYFQNEAQLEKSRLLSDRFSAERPKGSFSTLEIQRTEQGDSAMYLCASSLALPRAGVNQPQHFGDGTRLSIL.